This T cell receptor (beta chain) comes out of a study of shared clonotypes between healthy human individuals. Donation came from healthy HIV-negative adults that had no recent acute infections or vaccinations. The CDR3 totals 16 residues. V was clipped by 8 bases and J by 3 bases, with 19 bases between them. The germline V gene has CDR1 LNHNV and CDR2 YYDKDF (reference sequence). The authors distributed each subset's genomic DNA evenly over several immunoSEQ plates. The assay was immunoSEQ multiplex PCR, and TCRdb's table has in-frame clones only and misses some. The sample yields about 470,000 clones, roughly three quarters seen once.

The V call is TRBV15, the J call TRBJ2-2; D possibly matches TRBD1 or TRBD2 (6 bases each). This TCR derives from a middle-aged woman in good health. Some clones in this sample may be carry-over from other donors' samples. Sequencing was performed on PBMCs. The CDR3 DNA sequence: TGTGCCACCCGGAGGGGGAGAGGTTCTTACACCGGGGAGCTGTTTTTT. Residues: CATRRGRGSYTGELFF.